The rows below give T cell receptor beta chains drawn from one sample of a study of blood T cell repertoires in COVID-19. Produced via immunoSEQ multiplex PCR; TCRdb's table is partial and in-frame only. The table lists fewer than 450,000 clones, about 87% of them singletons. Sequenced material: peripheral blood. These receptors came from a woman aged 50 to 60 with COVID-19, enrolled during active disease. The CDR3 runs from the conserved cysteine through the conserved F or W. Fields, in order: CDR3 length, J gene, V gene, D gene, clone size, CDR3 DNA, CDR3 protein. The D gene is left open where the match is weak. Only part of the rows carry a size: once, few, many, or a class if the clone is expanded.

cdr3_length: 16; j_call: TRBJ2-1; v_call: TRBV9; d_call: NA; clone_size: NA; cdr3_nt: TGTGCCAGCAGCGTCTATCACAGCAGCTCCTACAATGAGCAGTTCTTC; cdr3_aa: CASSVYHSSSYNEQFF
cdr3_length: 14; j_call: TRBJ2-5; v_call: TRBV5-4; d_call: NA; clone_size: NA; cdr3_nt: TGTGCCAGCAGCTCCCCCTTTGGAGTCCAGACCCAGTACTTC; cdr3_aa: CASSSPFGVQTQYF
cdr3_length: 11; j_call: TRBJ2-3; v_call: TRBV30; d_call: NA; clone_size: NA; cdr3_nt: TGTGCCATCGAACGGAGGGATACGCAGTATTTT; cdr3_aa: CAIERRDTQYF
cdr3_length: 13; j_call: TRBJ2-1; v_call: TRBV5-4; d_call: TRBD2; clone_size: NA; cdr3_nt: TGTGCCAGCAGCCCCTTAGCGGGAGGGGAGCAGTTCTTC; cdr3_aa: CASSPLAGGEQFF
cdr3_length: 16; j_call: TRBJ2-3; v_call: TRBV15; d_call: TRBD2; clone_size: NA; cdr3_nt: TGTGCCACCAGCAGGGCCGGGACTAGCGCCACAGATACGCAGTATTTT; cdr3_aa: CATSRAGTSATDTQYF
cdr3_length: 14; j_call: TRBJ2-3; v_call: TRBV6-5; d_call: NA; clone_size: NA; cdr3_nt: TGTGCCAGCAGTTACTCAGTGCGGACTTATACGCAGTATTTT; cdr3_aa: CASSYSVRTYTQYF
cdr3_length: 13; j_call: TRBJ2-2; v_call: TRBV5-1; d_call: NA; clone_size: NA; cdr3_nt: TGCGCCAGCAGCTTGATAGTCTCCGGGGAGCTGTTTTTT; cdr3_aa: CASSLIVSGELFF
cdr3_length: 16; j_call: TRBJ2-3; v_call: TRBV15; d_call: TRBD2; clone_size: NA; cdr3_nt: TGTGCCACCAGCAGCACGAGCGGGGGCAAAGGTGGTACGCAGTATTTT; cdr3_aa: CATSSTSGGKGGTQYF
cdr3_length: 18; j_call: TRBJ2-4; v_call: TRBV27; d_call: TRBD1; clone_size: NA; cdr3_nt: TGTGCCAGCAGTTTATTCCCCGGACAGGTTGGCTCTAAAAACATTCAGTACTTC; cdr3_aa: CASSLFPGQVGSKNIQYF
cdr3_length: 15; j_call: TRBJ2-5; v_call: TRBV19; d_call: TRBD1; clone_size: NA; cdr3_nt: TGTGCCAGTAGTAAACCGACAGGGCGCGGAGAGACCCAGTACTTC; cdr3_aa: CASSKPTGRGETQYF
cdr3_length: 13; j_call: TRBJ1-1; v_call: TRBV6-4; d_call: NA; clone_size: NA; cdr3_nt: TGTGCCAGCAGTGAAGAGGGCCACACTGAAGCTTTCTTT; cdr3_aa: CASSEEGHTEAFF
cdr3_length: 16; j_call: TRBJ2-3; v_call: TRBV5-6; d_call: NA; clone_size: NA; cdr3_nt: TGTGCCAGCAGCTTGGGTCGCGCCTCTTTAACAGATACGCAGTATTTT; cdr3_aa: CASSLGRASLTDTQYF
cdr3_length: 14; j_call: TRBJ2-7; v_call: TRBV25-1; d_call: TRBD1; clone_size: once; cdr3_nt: TGTGCCAGCAACCGACAGGGGGCTCAGCACGAGCAGTACTTC; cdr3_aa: CASNRQGAQHEQYF
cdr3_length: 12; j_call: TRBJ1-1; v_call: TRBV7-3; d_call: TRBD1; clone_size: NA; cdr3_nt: TGTGCCAGCAGCACCTACAGGGGTGAGGCTTTCTTT; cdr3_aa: CASSTYRGEAFF
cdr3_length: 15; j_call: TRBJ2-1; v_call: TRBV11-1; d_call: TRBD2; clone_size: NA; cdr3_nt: TGTGCCAGCAGCTTAATAGCGGGTTTGTACAATGAGCAGTTCTTC; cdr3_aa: CASSLIAGLYNEQFF
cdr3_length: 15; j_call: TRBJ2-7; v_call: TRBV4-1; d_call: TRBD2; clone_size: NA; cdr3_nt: TGCGCCAGCAGCCAAGGTTTGCAGGGACTATACGAGCAGTACTTC; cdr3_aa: CASSQGLQGLYEQYF
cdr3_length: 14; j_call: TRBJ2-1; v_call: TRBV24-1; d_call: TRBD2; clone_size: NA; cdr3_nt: TGTGCCACCAGTGATTTAAGGCTAGCGGGTTTGCAGTTCTTC; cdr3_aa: CATSDLRLAGLQFF
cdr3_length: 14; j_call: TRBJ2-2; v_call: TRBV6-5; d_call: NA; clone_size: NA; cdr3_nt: TGTGCCAGCAGGAGAAACGACAGGCCCGGGGAGCTGTTTTTT; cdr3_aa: CASRRNDRPGELFF
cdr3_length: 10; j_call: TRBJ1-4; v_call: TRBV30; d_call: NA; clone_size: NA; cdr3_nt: TGTGCGGCCAGTAATGAAAAACTGTTTTTT; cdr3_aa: CAASNEKLFF
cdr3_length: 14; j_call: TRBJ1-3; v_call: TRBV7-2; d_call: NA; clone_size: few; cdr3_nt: TGTGCCAGCAGCTTATCTGGGGGGTTGCACACCATATATTTT; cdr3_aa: CASSLSGGLHTIYF
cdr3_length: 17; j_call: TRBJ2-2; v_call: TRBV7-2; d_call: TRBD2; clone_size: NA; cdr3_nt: TGTGCCAGCAGCTTAGGAGAATTAGCGGGACGAACCGGGGAGCTGTTTTTT; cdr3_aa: CASSLGELAGRTGELFF
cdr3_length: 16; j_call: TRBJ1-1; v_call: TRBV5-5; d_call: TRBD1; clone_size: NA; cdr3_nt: TGTGCCAGCAGCGCGAGACAGGGTTTGATTAGCACTGAAGCTTTCTTT; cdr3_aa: CASSARQGLISTEAFF
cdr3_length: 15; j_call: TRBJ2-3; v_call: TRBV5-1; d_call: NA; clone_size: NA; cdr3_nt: TGCGCCAGCAGCTTGCTAACTACGCTCACAGATACGCAGTATTTT; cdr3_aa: CASSLLTTLTDTQYF
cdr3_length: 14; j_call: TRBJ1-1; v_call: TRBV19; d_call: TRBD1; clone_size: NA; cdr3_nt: TGTGCCAGTAGTCACAGGGGAATAGGCACTGAAGCTTTCTTT; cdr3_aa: CASSHRGIGTEAFF
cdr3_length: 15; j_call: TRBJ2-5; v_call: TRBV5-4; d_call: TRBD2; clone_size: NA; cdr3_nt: TGTGCCAGCAGCGTTAGCGGGGGGTACCAAGAGACCCAGTACTTC; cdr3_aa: CASSVSGGYQETQYF
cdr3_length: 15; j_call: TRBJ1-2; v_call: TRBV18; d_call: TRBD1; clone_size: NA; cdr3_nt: TGTGCCAGCTCACCACTAACAGGGGGCAGCGGTGGCTACACCTTC; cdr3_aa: CASSPLTGGSGGYTF
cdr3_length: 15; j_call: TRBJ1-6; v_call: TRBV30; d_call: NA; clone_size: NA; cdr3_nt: TGTGCCTGGAGTGTACTAAAGGGGGTACTCGTGGCCCTCCACTTT; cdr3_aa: CAWSVLKGVLVALHF
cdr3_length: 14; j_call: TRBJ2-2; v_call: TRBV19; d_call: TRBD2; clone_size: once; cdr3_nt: TGTGCCAGTAGGGGACTAGCGGGAACCGGGGAGCTGTTTTTT; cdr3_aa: CASRGLAGTGELFF
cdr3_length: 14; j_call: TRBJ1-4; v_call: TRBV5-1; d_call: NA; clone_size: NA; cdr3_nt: TGCGCCAGCAGCACGGGACAACCTAATGAAAAACTGTTTTTT; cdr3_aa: CASSTGQPNEKLFF
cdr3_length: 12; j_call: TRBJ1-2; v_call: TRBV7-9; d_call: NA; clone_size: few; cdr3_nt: TGTGCCAGCAGCTTACTGAACTATGGCTACACCTTC; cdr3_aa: CASSLLNYGYTF
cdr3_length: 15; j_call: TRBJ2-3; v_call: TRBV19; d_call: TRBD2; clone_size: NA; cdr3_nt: TGTGCCAGTAGTATTCCGGGAGGAAGGTCAGATACGCAGTATTTT; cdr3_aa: CASSIPGGRSDTQYF
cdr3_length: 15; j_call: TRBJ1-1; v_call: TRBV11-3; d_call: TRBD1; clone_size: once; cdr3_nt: TGTGCCAGCAGCTTACTCGGACAGGGCAAATCTGAAGCTTTCTTT; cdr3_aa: CASSLLGQGKSEAFF
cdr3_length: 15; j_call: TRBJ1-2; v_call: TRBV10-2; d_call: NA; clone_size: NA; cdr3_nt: TGCGCCAGCTTGAGAGCCGGGGGGGAAGTGCATGGCTACACCTTC; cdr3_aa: CASLRAGGEVHGYTF
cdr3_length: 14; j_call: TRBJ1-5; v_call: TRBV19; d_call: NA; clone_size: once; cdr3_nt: TGTGCCAGTAGTATAGTAGGGGGTGGTGGGGCCCAGCATTTT; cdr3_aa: CASSIVGGGGAQHF
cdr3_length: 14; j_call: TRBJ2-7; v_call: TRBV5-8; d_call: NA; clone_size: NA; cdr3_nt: TGTGCCAGCAGCTTGCCCCAATCTACCTACGAGCAGTACTTC; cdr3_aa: CASSLPQSTYEQYF
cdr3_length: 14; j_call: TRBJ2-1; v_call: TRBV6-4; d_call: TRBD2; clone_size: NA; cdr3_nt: TGTGCCAGCGGGCGGGAGCGACACTTTGGTGAGCAGTTCTTC; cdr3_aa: CASGRERHFGEQFF
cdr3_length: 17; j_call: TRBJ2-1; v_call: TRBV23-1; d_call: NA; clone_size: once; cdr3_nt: TGCGCCAGCAGTCAATCGAATCAGGGGCCGTTTTACAATGAGCAGTTCTTC; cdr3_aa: CASSQSNQGPFYNEQFF
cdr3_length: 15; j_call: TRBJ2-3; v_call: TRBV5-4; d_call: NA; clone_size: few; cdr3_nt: TGTGCCAGCAGCTTAGGCGGGATAAGCACAGATACGCAGTATTTT; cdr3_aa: CASSLGGISTDTQYF
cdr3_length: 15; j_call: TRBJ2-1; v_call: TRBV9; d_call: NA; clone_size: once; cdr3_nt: TGTGCCAGCAGCGTAGGTGGTAGCTACTACAATGAGCAGTTCTTC; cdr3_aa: CASSVGGSYYNEQFF
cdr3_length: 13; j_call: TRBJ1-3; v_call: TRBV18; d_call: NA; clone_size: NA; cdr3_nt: TGTGCCAGCTCACTAGGGCTGGAGGACACCATATATTTT; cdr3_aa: CASSLGLEDTIYF